These 4 T cell receptor beta chains were sequenced from one sample in a study of shared clonotypes between healthy human individuals. CD45RO-negative, CCR7-selected cells formed the naive CD8 fraction, which excluded terminally differentiated effector memory CD45RA+ cells. The data were produced by immunoSEQ multiplex PCR, yet TCRdb's version contains in-frame clones alone and is incomplete. The sample records about 2.1 million clones, approximately 92% being singletons. Sequencing was performed on naive CD8+ T cells from PBMCs. These receptor sequences come from a man between 18 and 29 years old in good health. Some clones in this sample may be carry-over from other donors' samples.

The chain combines TRBV7-8 with TRBJ2-3; 12 bases agree with TRBD2. Germline CDR1 and CDR2: SGHVS and FQNEAQ. Trimming took 5 bases from V and 3 from J; bases not matched to a gene: 3. This CDR3 contains 15 residues. The CDR3 bases are TGTGCCAGCAGCCTTGGGACTAGCGGGACAGATACGCAGTATTTT. Translating gives CASSLGTSGTDTQYF.

This chain links TRBV6-6 with TRBJ2-7; D call uncertain. Trimming shortened V by 6 bases and J by 5 bases, and 5 bases separated the two germline ends. This CDR3 comprises 10 residues. Germline-derived CDR1 and CDR2 are MNHNY and SVGAGI (reference sequence). The CDR3 DNA follows: TGTGCCAGCAGGTCTAACGAGCAGTACTTC. This codes for CASRSNEQYF.

This rearrangement joins TRBV5-8 to TRBJ2-7; D is undetermined. The CDR3 length is 14 residues. V dropped 0 bases and J dropped 4 bases, with 11 bases sitting between them. Germline V lookup: CDR1 SGHTS, CDR2 YDEGEE. This CDR3 reads CASSLADWGYEQYF. The CDR3 bases are TGTGCCAGCAGCTTGGCAGACTGGGGATACGAGCAGTACTTC.

The chain uses TRBV4-1 and TRBJ2-7; D may correspond to TRBD1 or TRBD2 (5 bases each). The CDR3 has 14 residues. CDR1 MGHRA and CDR2 YSYEKL come from the germline V gene. The germline V and J ends were trimmed by 4 bases and 6 bases, with 16 bases remaining between them. This chain's CDR3 is CASSPRDLGGEQYF. The DNA of the CDR3 is TGCGCCAGCAGCCCCCGGGACCTAGGAGGCGAGCAGTACTTC.